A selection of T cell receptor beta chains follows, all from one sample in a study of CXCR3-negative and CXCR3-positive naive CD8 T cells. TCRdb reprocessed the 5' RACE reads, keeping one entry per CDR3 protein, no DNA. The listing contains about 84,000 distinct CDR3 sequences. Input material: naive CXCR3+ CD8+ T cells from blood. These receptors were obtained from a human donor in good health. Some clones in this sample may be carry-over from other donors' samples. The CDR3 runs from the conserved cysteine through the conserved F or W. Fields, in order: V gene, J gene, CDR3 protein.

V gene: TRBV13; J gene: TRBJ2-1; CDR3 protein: CASSLVGESHEQFF
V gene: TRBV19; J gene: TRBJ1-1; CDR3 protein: CASSIGRGGNTEAFF
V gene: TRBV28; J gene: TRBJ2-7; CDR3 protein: CASSFLIGTGAYEQYF
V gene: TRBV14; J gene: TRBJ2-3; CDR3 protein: CASSQWTADTQYF
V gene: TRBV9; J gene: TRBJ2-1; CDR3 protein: CASSGPGGDPEQFF
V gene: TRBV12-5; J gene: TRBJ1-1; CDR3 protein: CASGVEQGTEAFF
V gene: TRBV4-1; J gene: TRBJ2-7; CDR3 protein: CASSQVYSTYEQYF
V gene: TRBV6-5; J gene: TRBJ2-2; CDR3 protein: CASSPYQGAGELFF
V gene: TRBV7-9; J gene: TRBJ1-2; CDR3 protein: CASSAEDRTVYGYTF
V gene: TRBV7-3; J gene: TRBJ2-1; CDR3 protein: CASSLSGTSGNEQFF
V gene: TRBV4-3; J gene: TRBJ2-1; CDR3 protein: CASSPSRGNEQFF
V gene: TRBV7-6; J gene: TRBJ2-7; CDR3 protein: CASSLGDSSYEQYF
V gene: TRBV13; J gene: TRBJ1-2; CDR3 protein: CASSEGGFYGYTF
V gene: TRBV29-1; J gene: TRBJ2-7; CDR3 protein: CSVEDLGSPYEQYF
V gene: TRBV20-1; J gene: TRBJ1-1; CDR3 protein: CSARDRSWGPGQGTFF
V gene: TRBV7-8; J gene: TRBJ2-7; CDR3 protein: CASSPVEGGAAGEQYF
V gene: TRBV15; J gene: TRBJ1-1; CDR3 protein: CATSRVAGNTEAFF
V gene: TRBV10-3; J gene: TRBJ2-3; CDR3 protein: CPIKGLAGDTGDTQYF
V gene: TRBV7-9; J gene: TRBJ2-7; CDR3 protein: CASSPPTGPYEQYF
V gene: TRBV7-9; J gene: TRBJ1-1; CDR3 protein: CASNYPSEAFF
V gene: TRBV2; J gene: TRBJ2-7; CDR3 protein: CASSEPRPAGDEQYF
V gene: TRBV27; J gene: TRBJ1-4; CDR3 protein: CASSEGDEKLFF
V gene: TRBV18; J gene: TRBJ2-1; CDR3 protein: CASSPGVAEQFF
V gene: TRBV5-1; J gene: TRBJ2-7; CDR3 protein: CATPPRDTLYEQYF
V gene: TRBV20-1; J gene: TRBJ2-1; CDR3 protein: CSARERYRSYNEQFF
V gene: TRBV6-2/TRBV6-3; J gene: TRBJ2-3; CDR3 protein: CASSYLFSSTDTQYF
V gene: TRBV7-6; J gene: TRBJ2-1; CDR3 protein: CASKREGSYNEQFF
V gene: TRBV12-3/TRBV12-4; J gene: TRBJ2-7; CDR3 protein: CASSPLEAGSSYEQYF
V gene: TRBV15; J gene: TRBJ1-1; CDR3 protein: CATSILRNTEAFF
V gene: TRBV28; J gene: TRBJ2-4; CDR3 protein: CASSTVETAKNIQYF
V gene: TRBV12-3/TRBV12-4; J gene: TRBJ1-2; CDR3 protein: CASRQPGALHGYTF
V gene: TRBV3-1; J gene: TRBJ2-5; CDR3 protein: CASSQELQETQYF
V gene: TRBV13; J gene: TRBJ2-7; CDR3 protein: CASSPTGDAQYF
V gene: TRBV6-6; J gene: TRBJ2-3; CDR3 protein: CASSLGFFSESTDTQYF
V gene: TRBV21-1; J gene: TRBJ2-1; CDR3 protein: CASSKVAGTGRPYNEQFF
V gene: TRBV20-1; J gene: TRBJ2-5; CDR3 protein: CSGEPRRAAKETQYF
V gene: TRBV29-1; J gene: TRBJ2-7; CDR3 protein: CSVELGRSNSPDEQYF
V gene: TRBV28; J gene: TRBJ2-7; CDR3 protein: CASSPRTSGRFSYEQYF
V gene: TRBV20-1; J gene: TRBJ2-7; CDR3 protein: CSAEGTAYEQYF
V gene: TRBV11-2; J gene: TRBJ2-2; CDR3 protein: CASSPGQGDGELFF
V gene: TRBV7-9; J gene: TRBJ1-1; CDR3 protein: CASSPIQGGEAFF
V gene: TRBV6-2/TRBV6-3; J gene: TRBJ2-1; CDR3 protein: CASSPVGRDTSYNEQFF
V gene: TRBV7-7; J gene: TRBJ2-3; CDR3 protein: CASSETSGGLADTQYF
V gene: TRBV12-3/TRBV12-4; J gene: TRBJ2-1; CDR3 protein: CASSQPTGGNDEQFF
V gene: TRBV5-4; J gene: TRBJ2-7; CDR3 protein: CASSLERDPYEQYF
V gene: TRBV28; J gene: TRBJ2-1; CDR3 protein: CASTSLMDVDEQFF
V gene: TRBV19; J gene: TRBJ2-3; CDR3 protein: CASSMKQNTDTQYF
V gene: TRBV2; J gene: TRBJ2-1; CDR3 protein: CASMGVAGANNEQFF
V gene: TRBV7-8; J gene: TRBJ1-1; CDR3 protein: CASNSLNTEAFF
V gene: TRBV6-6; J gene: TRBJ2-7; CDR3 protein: CASSSRDGEYF
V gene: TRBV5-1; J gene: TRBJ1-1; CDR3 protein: CASRFGQGKSNTEAFF
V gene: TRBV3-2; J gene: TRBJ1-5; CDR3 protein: CASSQDTRDQPQHF
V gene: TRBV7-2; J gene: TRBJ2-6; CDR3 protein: CASSLAVRGWGSGANVLTF
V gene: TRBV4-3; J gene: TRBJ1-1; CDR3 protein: CASSQDFVQNTEAFF
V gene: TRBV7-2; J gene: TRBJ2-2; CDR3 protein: CASSWDVLGTGELFF
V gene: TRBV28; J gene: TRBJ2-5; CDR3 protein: CASSSRVSMETQYF
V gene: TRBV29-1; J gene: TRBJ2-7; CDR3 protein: CSVELVGVEQYF
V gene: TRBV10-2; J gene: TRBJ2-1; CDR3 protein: CASEGGTSGRAYNEQFF